This TCR beta chain stems from a study of cytomegalovirus exposure and HLA in healthy donors. Researchers ran the PCR with 60 Vbeta and 13 Jbeta primers. Generated by immunoSEQ multiplex PCR, the TCRdb table keeps only in-frame clones and is missing some. The sample holds fewer than 100,000 clones, about two thirds seen once. The V gene's germline CDR1 is SGHNT and CDR2 YYREEE (reference sequence). The CDR3 is 14 amino acids. The V and J ends lost 4 bases and 2 bases respectively, with 12 bases between them. The receptor was derived from a female donor in good health and CMV-seronegative. The sequencing sample was made of PBMCs. This chain connects TRBV5-4 to TRBJ2-5; tentatively, D is TRBD1 (6 bases). The CDR3 nucleotides read TGTGCCAGCAGCCCTGGTGACAGGCAAGAGACCCAGTACTTC. Translated: CASSPGDRQETQYF.